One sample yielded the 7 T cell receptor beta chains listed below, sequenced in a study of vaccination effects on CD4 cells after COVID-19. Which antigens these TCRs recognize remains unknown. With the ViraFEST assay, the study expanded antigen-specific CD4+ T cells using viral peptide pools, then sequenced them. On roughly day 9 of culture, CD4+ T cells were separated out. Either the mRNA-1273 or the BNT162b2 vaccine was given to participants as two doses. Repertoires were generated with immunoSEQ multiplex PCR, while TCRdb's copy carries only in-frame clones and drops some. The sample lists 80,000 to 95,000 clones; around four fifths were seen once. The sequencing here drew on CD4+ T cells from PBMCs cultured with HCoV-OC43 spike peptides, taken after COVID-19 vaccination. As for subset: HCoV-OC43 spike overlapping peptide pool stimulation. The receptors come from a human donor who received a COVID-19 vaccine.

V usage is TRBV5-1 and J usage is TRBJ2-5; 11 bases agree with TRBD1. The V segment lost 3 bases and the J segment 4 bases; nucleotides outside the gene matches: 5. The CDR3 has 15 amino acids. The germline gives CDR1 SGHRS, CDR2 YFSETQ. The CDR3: CASSSGQGAGETQYF. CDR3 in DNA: TGCGCCAGCAGCTCAGGACAGGGGGCGGGAGAGACCCAGTACTTC.

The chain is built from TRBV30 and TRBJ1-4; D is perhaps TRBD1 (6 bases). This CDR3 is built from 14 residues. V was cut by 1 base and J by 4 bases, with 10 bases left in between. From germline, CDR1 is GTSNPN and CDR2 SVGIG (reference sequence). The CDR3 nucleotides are TGTGCCTGGAGTGCCCCAGGGGTTAATGAAAAACTGTTTTTT. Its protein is CAWSAPGVNEKLFF.

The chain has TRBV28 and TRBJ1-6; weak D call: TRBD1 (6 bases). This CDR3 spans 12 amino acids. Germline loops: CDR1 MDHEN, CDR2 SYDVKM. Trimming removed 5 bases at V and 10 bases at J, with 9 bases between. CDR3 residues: CASSRGNSPLHF. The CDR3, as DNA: TGTGCCAGCAGTAGGGGGAACTCACCCCTCCACTTT.

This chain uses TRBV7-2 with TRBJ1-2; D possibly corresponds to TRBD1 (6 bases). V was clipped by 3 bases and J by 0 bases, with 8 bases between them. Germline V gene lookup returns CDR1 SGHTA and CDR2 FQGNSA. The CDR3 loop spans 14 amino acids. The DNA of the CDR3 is TGTGCCAGCAGCTTTAGGACAGCTAACTATGGCTACACCTTC. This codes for CASSFRTANYGYTF.

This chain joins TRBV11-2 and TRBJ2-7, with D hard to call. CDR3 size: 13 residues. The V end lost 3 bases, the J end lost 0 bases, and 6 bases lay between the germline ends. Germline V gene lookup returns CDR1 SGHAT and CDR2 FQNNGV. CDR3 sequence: CASSLSPSYEQYV. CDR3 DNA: TGTGCCAGCAGCTTGTCCCCCTCCTACGAGCAGTACGTC.

CDR3 nucleotide sequence: TGTGCCAGCAGCTTCGGACTAGCGGGGAACTGGGAGACCCAGTACTTC. It codes for CASSFGLAGNWETQYF. This rearrangement joins TRBV5-6 to TRBJ2-5, with 12 bases aligning to TRBD2. This CDR3 spans 16 amino acids. The germline CDR1 and CDR2 sequences are SGHDT and YYEEEE. The ends lost 2 bases at V and 5 bases at J; junction bases unmatched: 7.

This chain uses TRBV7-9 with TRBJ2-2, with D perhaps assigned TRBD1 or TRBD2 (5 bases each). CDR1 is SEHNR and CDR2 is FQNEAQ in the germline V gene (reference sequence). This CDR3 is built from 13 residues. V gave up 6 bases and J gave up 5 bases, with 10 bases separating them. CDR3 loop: CASRRGETGELFF. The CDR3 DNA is TGTGCCAGCAGACGGGGCGAGACCGGGGAGCTGTTTTTT.